This T cell receptor beta chain was observed in a study of CD8+ T cells in alopecia areata. The CDR3 consists of 12 residues. In germline, CDR1 is GTSNPN, CDR2 SVGIG (reference sequence). Trimming pared 2 bases from V and 4 bases from J, leaving 9 bases between. General study results and limits: Mice gave a clearer picture of TCR sharing than patients did, possibly for HLA-related reasons.

Reverse transcribed after extraction, RNA yielded cDNA as the sequencing template. Some clones are missing from TCRdb's copy, which holds only in-frame ones; the method was immunoSEQ multiplex PCR. Among 89,000 or so clones listed, roughly 51% were seen once. This clone was seen a handful of times. No antigen is known for it. This receptor was obtained from a human donor with alopecia areata. The chain employs TRBV30 and TRBJ2-7; D may be TRBD2 (6 bases). Sequencing used NKG2D-high CD8+ T cells sorted from blood. CDR3 in amino acids: CAWSREPYEQYF. As DNA, the CDR3 is TGTGCCTGGAGTCGGGAGCCATACGAGCAGTACTTC.